The rows below give T cell receptor beta chains drawn from one sample of a study of cytomegalovirus exposure and HLA in healthy donors. The table came from immunoSEQ multiplex PCR; TCRdb's copy has only in-frame clones and leaves some out. There are approximately 140,000 clones in the sample; more than 75% occur only once, and 4.5% to 6.5% lies in the top ten. Sequenced sample: PBMCs. The receptors were gathered from a male donor in good health and CMV-seronegative. The CDR3 runs from the conserved cysteine through the conserved F or W. Fields, in order: CDR3 protein, J gene, V gene.

cdr3_aa: CASSQMASSTDTQYF
j_call: TRBJ2-3
v_call: TRBV4-3

cdr3_aa: CASRLTSGVTGELFF
j_call: TRBJ2-2
v_call: TRBV4-1

cdr3_aa: CAINEKGAGGYTF
j_call: TRBJ1-2
v_call: TRBV10-3

cdr3_aa: CASSDRGLGATEAFF
j_call: TRBJ1-1
v_call: TRBV5-4

cdr3_aa: CSAKQTKTGMDEQYF
j_call: TRBJ2-7
v_call: TRBV29-1

cdr3_aa: CASSLDRTGSQYF
j_call: TRBJ2-4
v_call: TRBV5-8

cdr3_aa: CASSPDRLGGYTF
j_call: TRBJ1-2
v_call: TRBV7-6

cdr3_aa: CASSWTSVTDNEQFF
j_call: TRBJ2-1
v_call: TRBV6-5

cdr3_aa: CASSGPEQGPNYGYTF
j_call: TRBJ1-2
v_call: TRBV25-1

cdr3_aa: CASLSTGGYEQYF
j_call: TRBJ2-7
v_call: TRBV6-1

cdr3_aa: CASSATGMGYEQYF
j_call: TRBJ2-7
v_call: TRBV2

cdr3_aa: CASSGQVGNIQYF
j_call: TRBJ2-4
v_call: TRBV19

cdr3_aa: CASTETPAVTGELFF
j_call: TRBJ2-2
v_call: TRBV2

cdr3_aa: CASSLSTTGVGDEQYF
j_call: TRBJ2-7
v_call: TRBV27

cdr3_aa: CASSLEQGENTEAFF
j_call: TRBJ1-1
v_call: TRBV7-6

cdr3_aa: CASKELGGAWGRQPQHF
j_call: TRBJ1-5
v_call: TRBV19